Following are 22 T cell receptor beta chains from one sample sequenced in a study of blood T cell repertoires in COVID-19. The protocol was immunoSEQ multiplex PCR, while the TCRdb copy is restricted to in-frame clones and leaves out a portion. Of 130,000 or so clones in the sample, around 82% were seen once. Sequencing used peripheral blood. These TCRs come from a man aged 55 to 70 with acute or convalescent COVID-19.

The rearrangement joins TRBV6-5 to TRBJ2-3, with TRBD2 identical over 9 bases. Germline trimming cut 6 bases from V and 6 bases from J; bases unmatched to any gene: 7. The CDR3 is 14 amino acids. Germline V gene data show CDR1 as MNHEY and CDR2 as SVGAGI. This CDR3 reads CASSPGLAIDTQYF. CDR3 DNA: TGTGCCAGCAGCCCGGGACTAGCCATTGATACGCAGTATTTT.

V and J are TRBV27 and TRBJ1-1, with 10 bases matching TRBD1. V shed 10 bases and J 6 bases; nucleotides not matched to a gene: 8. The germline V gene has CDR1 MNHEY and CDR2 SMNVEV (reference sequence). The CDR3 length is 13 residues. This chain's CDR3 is CATGGQGWSEAFF. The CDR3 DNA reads TGTGCCACCGGGGGACAGGGGTGGTCTGAAGCTTTCTTT.

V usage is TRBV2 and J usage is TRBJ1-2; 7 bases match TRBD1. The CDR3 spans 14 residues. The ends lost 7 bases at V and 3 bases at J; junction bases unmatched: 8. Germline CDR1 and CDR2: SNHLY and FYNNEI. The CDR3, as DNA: TGTGCCAGCACCGCGACAGGGTGGGACTATGGCTACACCTTC. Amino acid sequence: CASTATGWDYGYTF. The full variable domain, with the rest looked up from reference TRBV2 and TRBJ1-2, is EPEVTQTPSHQVTQMGQEVILRCVPISNHLYFYWYRQILGQKVEFLVSFYNNEISEKSEIFDDQFSVERPDGSNFTLKIRSTKLEDSAMYFCASTATGWDYGYTFGSGTRLTVV.

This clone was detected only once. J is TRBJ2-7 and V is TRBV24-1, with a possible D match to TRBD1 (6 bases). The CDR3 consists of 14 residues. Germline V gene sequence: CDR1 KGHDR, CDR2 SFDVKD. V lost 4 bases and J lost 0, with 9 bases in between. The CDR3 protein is CATSETGSSYEQYF. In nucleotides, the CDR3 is TGTGCCACCAGTGAAACAGGGAGCTCCTACGAGCAGTACTTC.

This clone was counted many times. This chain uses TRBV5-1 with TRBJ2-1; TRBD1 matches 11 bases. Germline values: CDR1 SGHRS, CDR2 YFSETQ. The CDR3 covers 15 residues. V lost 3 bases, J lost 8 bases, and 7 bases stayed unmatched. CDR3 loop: CASSCWTGGGHEQFF. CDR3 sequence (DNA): TGCGCCAGCAGCTGCTGGACAGGGGGCGGTCATGAGCAGTTCTTC.

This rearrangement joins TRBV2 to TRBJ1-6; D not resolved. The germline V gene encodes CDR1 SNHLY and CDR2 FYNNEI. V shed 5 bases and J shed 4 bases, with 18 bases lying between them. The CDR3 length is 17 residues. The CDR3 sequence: CASSQPVDGEYNSPLHF. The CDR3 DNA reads TGTGCCAGCAGTCAACCCGTGGACGGGGAATATAATTCACCCCTCCACTTT.

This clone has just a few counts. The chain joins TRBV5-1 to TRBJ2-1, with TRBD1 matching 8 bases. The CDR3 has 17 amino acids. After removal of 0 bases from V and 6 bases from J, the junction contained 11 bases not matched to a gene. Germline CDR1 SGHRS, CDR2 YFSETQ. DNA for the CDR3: TGCGCCAGCAGCTTGGCCCCCCAGGGGGCGCCTTTCAATGAGCAGTTCTTC. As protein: CASSLAPQGAPFNEQFF.

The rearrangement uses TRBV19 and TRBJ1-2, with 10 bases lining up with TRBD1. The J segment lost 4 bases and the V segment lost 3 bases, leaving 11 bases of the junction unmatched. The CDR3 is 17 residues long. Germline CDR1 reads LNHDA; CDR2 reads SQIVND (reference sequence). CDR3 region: CASSIWRQGARAYGYTF. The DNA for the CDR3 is TGTGCCAGTAGTATTTGGAGACAGGGGGCGCGAGCCTATGGCTACACCTTC.

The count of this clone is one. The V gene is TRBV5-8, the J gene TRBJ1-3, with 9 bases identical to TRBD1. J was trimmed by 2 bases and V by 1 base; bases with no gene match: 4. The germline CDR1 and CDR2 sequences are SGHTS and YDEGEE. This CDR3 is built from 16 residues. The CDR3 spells CASSLFGQGTGNTIYF. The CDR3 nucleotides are TGTGCCAGCAGCTTGTTTGGACAGGGGACTGGAAACACCATATATTTT.

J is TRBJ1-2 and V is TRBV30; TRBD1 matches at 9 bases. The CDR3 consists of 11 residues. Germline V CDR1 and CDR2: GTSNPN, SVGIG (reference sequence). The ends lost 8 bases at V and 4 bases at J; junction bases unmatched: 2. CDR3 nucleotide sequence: TGTGCCGTGGGACAGGGCTATGGCTACACCTTC. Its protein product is CAVGQGYGYTF.

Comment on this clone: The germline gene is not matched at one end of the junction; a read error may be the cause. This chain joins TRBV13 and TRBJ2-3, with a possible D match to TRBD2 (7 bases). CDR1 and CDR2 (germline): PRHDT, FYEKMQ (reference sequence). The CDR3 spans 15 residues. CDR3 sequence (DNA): TGTGCCCGCAGCTTAGGGGGGGGGCGGACAGATACGCAGTATTTT. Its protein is CARSLGGGRTDTQYF.

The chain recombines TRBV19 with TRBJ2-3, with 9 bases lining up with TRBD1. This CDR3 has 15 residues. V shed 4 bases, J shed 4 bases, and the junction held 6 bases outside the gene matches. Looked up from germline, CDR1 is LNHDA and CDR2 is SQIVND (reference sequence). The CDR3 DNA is TGTGCCAGTAGTACGGACAGGGGTGGGTCAGATACGCAGTATTTT. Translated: CASSTDRGGSDTQYF.

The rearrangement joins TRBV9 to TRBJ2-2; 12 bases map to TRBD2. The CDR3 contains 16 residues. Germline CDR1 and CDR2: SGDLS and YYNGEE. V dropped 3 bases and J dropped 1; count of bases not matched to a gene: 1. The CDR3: CASSGLAGVNTGELFF. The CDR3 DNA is TGTGCCAGCAGCGGACTAGCGGGGGTGAACACCGGGGAGCTGTTTTTT.

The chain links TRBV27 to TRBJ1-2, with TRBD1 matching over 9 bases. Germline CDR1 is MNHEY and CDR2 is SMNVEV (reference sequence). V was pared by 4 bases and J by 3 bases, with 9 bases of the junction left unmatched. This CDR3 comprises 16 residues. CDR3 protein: CASSSQNRGRDYGYTF. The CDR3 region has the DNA TGTGCCAGCAGTTCCCAAAACAGGGGGCGTGACTATGGCTACACCTTC.

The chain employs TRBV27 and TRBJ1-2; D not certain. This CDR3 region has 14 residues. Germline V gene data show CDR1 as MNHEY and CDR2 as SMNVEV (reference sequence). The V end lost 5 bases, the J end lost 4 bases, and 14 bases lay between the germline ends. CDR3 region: CASSPLTSAYGYTF. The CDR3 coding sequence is TGTGCCAGCAGTCCCCTGACATCAGCCTATGGCTACACCTTC.

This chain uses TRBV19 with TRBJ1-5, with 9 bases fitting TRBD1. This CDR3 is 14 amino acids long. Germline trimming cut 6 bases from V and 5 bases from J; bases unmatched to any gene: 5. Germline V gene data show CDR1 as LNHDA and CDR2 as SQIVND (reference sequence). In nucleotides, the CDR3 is TGTGCCAGTAGAAGGGACAGGGCGCATCAGCCCCAGCATTTT. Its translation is CASRRDRAHQPQHF.

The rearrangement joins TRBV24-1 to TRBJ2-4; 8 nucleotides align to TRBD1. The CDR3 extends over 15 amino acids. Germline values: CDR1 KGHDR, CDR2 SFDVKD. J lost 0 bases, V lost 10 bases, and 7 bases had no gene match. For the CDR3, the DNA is TGTGCCACTCAGACAGGGGATCTAGCCAAAAACATTCAGTACTTC. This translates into CATQTGDLAKNIQYF.

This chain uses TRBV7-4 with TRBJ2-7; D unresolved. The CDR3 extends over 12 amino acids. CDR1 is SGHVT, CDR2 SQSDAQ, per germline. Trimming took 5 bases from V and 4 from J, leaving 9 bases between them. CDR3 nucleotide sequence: TGTGCCAGCAGCCTCGTGGAGTACGAGCAGTACTTC. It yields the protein CASSLVEYEQYF.

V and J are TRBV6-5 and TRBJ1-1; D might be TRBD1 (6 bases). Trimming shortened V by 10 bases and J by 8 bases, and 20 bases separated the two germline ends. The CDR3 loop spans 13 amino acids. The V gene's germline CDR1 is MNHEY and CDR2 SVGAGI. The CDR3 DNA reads TGTGCCACTTCAAAGGGGGGGCCCAAGGAAGCTTTCTTT. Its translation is CATSKGGPKEAFF.

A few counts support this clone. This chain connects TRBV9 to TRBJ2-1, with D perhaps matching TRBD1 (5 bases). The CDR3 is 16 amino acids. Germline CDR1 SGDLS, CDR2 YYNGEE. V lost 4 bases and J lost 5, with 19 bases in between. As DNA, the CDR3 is TGTGCCAGCAGCCCCCGGTTCTTGGGGCGTAACAATGAGCAGTTCTTC. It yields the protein CASSPRFLGRNNEQFF.

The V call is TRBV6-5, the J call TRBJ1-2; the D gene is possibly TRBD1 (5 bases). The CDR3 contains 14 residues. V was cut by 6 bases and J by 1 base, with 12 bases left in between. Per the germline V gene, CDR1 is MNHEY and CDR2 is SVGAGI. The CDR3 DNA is TGTGCCAGCAGCCTAACGGGGGTTAACTATGGCTACACCTTC. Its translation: CASSLTGVNYGYTF.

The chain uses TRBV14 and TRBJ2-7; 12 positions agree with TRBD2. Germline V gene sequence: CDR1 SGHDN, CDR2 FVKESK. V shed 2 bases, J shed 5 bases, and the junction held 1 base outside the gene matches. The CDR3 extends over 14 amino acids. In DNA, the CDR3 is TGTGCCAGCAGCCAAAGACTAGCGGGAGACGAGCAGTACTTC. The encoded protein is CASSQRLAGDEQYF.